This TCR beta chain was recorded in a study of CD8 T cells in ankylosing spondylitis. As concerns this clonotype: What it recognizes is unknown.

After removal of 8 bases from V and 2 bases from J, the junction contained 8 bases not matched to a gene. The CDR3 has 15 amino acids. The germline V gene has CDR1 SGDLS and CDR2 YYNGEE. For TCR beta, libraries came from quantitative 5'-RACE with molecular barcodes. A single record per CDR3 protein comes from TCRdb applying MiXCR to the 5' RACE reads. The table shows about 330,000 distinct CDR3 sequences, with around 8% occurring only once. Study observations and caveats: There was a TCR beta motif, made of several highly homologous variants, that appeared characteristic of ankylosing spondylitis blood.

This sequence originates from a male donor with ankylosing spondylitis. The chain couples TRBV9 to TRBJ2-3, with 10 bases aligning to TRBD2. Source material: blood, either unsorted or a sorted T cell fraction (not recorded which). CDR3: CASTGGLAITDTQYF. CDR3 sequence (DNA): TGTGCCAGTACGGGGGGACTAGCGATCACAGATACGCAGTATTTT.